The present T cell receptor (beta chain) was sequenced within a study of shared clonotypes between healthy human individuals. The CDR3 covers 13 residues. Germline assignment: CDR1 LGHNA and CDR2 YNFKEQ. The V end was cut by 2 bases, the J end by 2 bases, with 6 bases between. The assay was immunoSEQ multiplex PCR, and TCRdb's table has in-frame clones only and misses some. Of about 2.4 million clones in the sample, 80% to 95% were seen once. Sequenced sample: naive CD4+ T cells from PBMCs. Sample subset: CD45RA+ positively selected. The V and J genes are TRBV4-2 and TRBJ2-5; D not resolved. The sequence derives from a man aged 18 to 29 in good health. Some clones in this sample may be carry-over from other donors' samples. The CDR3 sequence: CASSQTEQETQYF. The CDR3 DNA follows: TGTGCCAGCAGCCAAACAGAGCAAGAGACCCAGTACTTC.